This T cell receptor beta chain derives from a study of shared clonotypes between healthy human individuals. TCRdb keeps only in-frame clones here, not all; method: immunoSEQ multiplex PCR. The sample carries 600,000 to 750,000 clones, 55% to 75% recorded once. With respect to this clone: The sample holds other DNA sequences that translate to the same CDR3.

Germline assignment: CDR1 MNHEY and CDR2 SMNVEV (reference sequence). CDR3 size: 13 residues. Trimming shortened V by 8 bases and J by 2 bases, and 12 bases separated the two germline ends. The clonotype comes from a woman younger than 45 in good health. The sequenced material came from memory CD4+ T cells sorted from blood. As to subset: CD45RA-negative fraction. The chain uses TRBV27 and TRBJ1-2; no clear D. CDR3 sequence reads: CASSLGVNYGYTF. The CDR3 coding sequence is TGTGCCAGCTCTCTTGGAGTGAACTATGGCTACACCTTC.